A single T cell receptor (beta chain) is shown here with its context. Its specificity is unknown. The data derive from a study of PD-L1 blockade in urothelial cancer. Study-level background: Every 3 weeks, patients received intravenous atezolizumab 1,200 mg, beginning 2014. Study-wide results and limits: Below-median pretreatment blood TCR clonality predicted better survival.

TCRdb's table, derived via immunoSEQ multiplex PCR, lists solely in-frame clones and lacks some. The sample carries 70,000 to 75,000 clones, roughly nine tenths recorded once. The CDR3 spans 13 residues. CDR1 and CDR2 (germline): LNHNV, YYDKDF (reference sequence). J lost 5 bases, V lost 2 bases, and 2 bases had no gene match. All patients handed over anywhere from 1 to 8 samples, pretreatment and on-treatment. This chain links TRBV15 with TRBJ2-7, with 8 bases lining up with TRBD1. The sample was PBMCs, taken around atezolizumab (anti-PD-L1) treatment. This TCR derives from a man aged 55 to 70 with urothelial cancer. The CDR3 DNA reads TGTGCCACCAGCAGATCGGACAGGGACGAGCAGTACTTC. Translating it yields CATSRSDRDEQYF.